This TCR beta chain was identified in a study of CD8 T cells in ankylosing spondylitis (TCRdb year 2017). General notes on the study: T cell receptor beta repertoires were profiled in healthy donors and ankylosing spondylitis patients so that disease-linked TCR variants could be found. The full study cohort comprised approximately 23 ankylosing spondylitis patients and about a hundred healthy donors. Peripheral blood was sampled, and synovial fluid was additionally collected from ankylosing spondylitis patients.

The instrument given in TCRdb is Illumina HiSeq 2500. TCR beta libraries were prepared by quantitative 5'-RACE with molecular barcodes. Processing in the source paper ran as follows. A new computational method, built on a probabilistic model of VDJ rearrangement, was used to identify disease-linked TCR variants. Using fastp trimming at Q25 and MiXCR clonotype assembly, TCRdb reanalyzed the public sequencing data and kept in-frame beta chains. All rows with the same CDR3 protein become a single entry with the most common DNA and genes. Here the V and J calls rest on TCRdb's processing, not on the authors' analysis. The sample has approximately 300,000 distinct CDR3 sequences on record, less than 10% of them singletons. The leading ten clones occupy about 14% of the sample. Regarding this clonotype: Its antigen remains undetermined. The input lacks base qualities; no much larger clone sits a single base away.

General findings and caveats noted by the study authors: The disease-linked clones had a CD8+ phenotype and were found at relatively low frequencies in peripheral blood. Blood from ankylosing spondylitis patients appeared to be characterized by a TCR beta motif composed of roughly eight highly homologous amino acid variants. Some of the motif variants had been reported before in the synovial fluid and blood of reactive arthritis patients, a finding that suggests common disease-initiation mechanisms. The disease-linked clones were reported as significantly enriched in matched synovial fluid samples from ankylosing spondylitis patients.

The CDR1 and CDR2 encoded by the germline V gene are SNHLY and FYNNEI. Including the terminal cysteine and phenylalanine, the CDR3 comprises 15 residues. The DNA shown is the 45-base CDR3, in frame from base 1. The junction shows trimming of 8 bases on V and 3 bases on J, plus 18 bases between the germline ends. Rearrangement joined TRBV2 to TRBJ2-3; the D segment could be TRBD1, given 6 matching bases. Sample: blood, either unsorted or a sorted T cell fraction (not recorded which). The TCR was taken from a male donor with ankylosing spondylitis. The nucleotide sequence reads as follows: TGTGCCAGCGCTCCCTACAGGGCAGGGACAGATACGCAGTATTTT. This sequence encodes CASAPYRAGTDTQYF.